This entry is about one TCR beta chain. The antigen remains unidentified. The data were taken from a study of cytomegalovirus exposure and HLA in healthy donors. The study's findings and limits: In vitro experiments confirmed that three CMV-associated chains were specific for CMV antigens. Investigators reported 150 to 200 TCR beta chains as tied to cytomegalovirus.

The PCR had 60 Vbeta and 13 Jbeta primers. Data came from immunoSEQ multiplex PCR; TCRdb stores just in-frame clones and leaves some out. Found here are roughly 160,000 clones, approximately 81% of them singletons; the top ten hold approximately 2.3%. V was trimmed by 3 bases and J by 7 bases, leaving 7 bases between them. The germline CDR1 and CDR2 sequences are DFQATT and SNEGSKA (reference sequence). This CDR3 has 11 amino acids. Material for sequencing was PBMCs. V and J are TRBV20-1 and TRBJ2-1, with unresolved D. The sequence derives from a female donor in good health and CMV-seronegative. The CDR3 DNA reads as TGCAGTGCTAGTACTTCGAATGAGCAGTTCTTC. Translated, it gives CSASTSNEQFF.